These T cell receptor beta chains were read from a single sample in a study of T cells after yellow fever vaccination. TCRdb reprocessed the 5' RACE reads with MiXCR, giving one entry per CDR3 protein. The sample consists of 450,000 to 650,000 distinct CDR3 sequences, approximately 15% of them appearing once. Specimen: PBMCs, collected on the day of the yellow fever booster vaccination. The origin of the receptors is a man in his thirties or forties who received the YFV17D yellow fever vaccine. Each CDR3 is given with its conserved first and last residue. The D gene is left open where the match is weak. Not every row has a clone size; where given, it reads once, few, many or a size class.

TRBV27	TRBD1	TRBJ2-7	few	CASSLLGGVGEQYF	TGTGCCAGCAGTTTATTAGGGGGCGTGGGCGAGCAGTACTTC
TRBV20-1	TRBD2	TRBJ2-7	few	CSASRGGYSSYEQYF	TGCAGTGCTTCCCGGGGGGGTTATAGCTCCTACGAGCAGTACTTC
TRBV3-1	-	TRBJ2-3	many	CASSLRRISSTDTQYF	TGTGCCAGCAGTCTCCGGAGGATCTCTAGCACAGATACGCAGTATTTT
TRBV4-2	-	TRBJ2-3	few	CASSRSDSADTQYF	TGTGCCAGCAGCCGATCGGACTCCGCCGATACGCAGTATTTT
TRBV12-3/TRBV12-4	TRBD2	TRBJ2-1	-	CASSPGLGTYNEQFF	TGTGCCAGCAGCCCGGGACTAGGAACCTACAATGAGCAGTTCTTC
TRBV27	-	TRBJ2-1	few	CASSNAGDEQFF	TGTGCCAGCAGTAACGCTGGGGATGAGCAGTTCTTC
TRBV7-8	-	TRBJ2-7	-	CASLSQGTYYEQYF	TGTGCCAGCTTATCCCAGGGAACCTACTACGAGCAGTACTTC
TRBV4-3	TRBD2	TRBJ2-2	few	CASSNSGTSIAGELFF	TGCGCCAGCAGCAACTCCGGGACTAGCATCGCCGGGGAGCTGTTTTTT
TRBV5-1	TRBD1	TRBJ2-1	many	CASRGQAWGYNEQFF	TGCGCCAGCAGAGGACAGGCTTGGGGCTACAATGAGCAGTTCTTC
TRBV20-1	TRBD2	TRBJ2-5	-	CSASQGGQETQYF	TGCAGTGCTAGCCAGGGAGGGCAAGAGACCCAGTACTTC
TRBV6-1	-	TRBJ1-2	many	CASSSDGYYGYTF	TGTGCCAGCTCTAGTGACGGATACTATGGCTACACCTTC
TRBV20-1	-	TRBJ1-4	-	CSARTAVEKLFF	TGCAGTGCAAGGACAGCGGTTGAAAAACTGTTTTTT
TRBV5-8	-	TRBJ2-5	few	CASSPGTSINAMETQYF	TGTGCCAGCAGCCCTGGGACTTCCATCAACGCGATGGAGACCCAGTACTTC
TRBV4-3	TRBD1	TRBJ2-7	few	CASSPDGTGGKQYF	TGCGCCAGCAGCCCGGACGGGACAGGGGGTAAGCAGTACTTC
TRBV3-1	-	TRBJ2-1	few	CASSPRGTPPGGEQFF	TGTGCCAGCAGCCCCCGAGGGACTCCCCCAGGAGGTGAGCAGTTCTTC
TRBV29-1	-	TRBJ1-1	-	CSVGGAGGGGVGTEAFF	TGCAGCGTTGGTGGAGCGGGGGGAGGAGGGGTGGGCACTGAAGCTTTCTTT
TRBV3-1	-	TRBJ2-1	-	CASTPTRLVNNEQFF	TGTGCCAGCACCCCCACCCGACTAGTGAACAATGAGCAGTTCTTC
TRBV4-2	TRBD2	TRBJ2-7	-	CASSQDQASGSYEQYF	TGTGCCAGCAGCCAAGACCAGGCTAGCGGCTCCTACGAGCAGTACTTC
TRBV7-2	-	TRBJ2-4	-	CASSLAGVLAKNIQYF	TGTGCCAGCAGCTTAGCCGGTGTCCTAGCCAAAAACATTCAGTACTTC
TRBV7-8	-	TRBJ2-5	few	CASSLADSRETQYF	TGTGCCAGCAGCTTAGCGGACAGCCGGGAGACCCAGTACTTC
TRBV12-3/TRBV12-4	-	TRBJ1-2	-	CASSLLDHDGYTF	TGTGCCAGCAGTTTATTAGACCATGATGGCTACACCTTC
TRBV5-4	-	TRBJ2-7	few	CASSLARHEQYF	TGTGCCAGCAGCTTGGCCCGGCACGAGCAGTACTTC
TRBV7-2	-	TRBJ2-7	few	CASSSTSNYEQYF	TGTGCCAGCAGCTCCACTAGTAATTACGAGCAGTACTTC
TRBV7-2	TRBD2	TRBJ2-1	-	CASSKIAGMGSEQFF	TGTGCCAGCAGCAAGATAGCGGGAATGGGAAGTGAGCAGTTCTTC
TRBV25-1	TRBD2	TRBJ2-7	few	CASSELGSGSGTYEQYF	TGTGCCAGCAGTGAATTGGGGAGCGGGAGTGGGACCTACGAGCAGTACTTC
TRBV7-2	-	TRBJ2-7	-	CASSLGQVGTEQYF	TGTGCCAGCAGCTTAGGTCAGGTTGGGACGGAGCAGTACTTC
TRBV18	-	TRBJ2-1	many	CASSPGIASYNEQFF	TGTGCCAGCTCACCAGGGATAGCCTCCTACAATGAGCAGTTCTTC
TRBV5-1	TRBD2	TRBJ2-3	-	CASSLKAGGSTDTQYF	TGCGCCAGCAGCTTAAAAGCGGGAGGTAGCACAGATACGCAGTATTTT
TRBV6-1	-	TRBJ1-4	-	CASSPLPGGLSGKLFF	TGTGCCAGCAGCCCCCTGCCGGGAGGGCTCTCCGGAAAACTGTTTTTT
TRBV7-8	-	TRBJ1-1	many	CASSLGLSTEAFF	TGTGCCAGCAGCTTAGGATTGTCAACTGAAGCTTTCTTT
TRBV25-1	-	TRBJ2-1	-	CAINPGLYNEQFF	TGTGCCATCAACCCTGGGCTCTACAATGAGCAGTTCTTC
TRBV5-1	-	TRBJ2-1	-	CASSLAASGPYNEQFF	TGCGCCAGCAGCTTGGCCGCCAGCGGACCCTACAATGAGCAGTTCTTC
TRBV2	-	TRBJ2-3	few	CASSDEGTQYF	TGTGCCAGCAGTGATGAGGGGACGCAGTATTTT
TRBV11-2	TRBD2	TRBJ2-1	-	CASSVGLADNEQFF	TGTGCCAGCAGCGTGGGACTAGCAGACAATGAGCAGTTCTTC
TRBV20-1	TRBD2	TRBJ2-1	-	CSARMSGRDEQFF	TGCAGTGCTAGGATGAGCGGGAGAGATGAGCAGTTCTTC
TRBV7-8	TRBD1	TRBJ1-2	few	CASSLPRTGDGYTF	TGTGCCAGCAGCTTACCGAGGACAGGCGACGGTTACACCTTC
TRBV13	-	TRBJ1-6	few	CASSPGPVGSPLHF	TGTGCCAGCAGCCCTGGACCGGTGGGTTCACCCCTCCACTTT
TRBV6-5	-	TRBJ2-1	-	CASSYIIGRGSEQFF	TGTGCCAGCAGTTACATTATCGGGAGAGGGAGTGAGCAGTTCTTC
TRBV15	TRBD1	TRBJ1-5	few	CATSGDRAFHQPQHF	TGTGCCACCAGCGGTGACAGGGCTTTTCATCAGCCCCAGCATTTT
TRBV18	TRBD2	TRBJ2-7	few	CASSPGTSGSWEQYF	TGTGCCAGCTCACCAGGGACTAGCGGGTCTTGGGAGCAGTACTTC
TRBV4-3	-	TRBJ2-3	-	CASSQANRGADTQYF	TGCGCCAGCAGCCAAGCGAACCGGGGGGCCGATACGCAGTATTTT
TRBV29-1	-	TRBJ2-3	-	CSVDGGGTDTQYF	TGCAGCGTTGATGGGGGCGGCACAGATACGCAGTATTTT
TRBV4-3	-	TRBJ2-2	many	CASSQGPGSSAGELFF	TGCGCCAGCAGCCAAGGCCCCGGAAGTTCGGCCGGGGAGCTGTTTTTT
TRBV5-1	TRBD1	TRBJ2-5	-	CASSLGQGGTQYF	TGCGCCAGCAGCTTGGGACAGGGCGGGACCCAGTACTTC
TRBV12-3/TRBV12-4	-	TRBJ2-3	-	CASSLNPGDTQYF	TGTGCCAGCAGCCTAAATCCGGGAGATACGCAGTATTTT